A single sample is the source of the 28 T cell receptor beta chains below, sequenced in a study of blood T cell repertoires in COVID-19. Clones were sequenced by immunoSEQ multiplex PCR, and TCRdb holds only the in-frame ones, with some missing. The table has 250,000 to 400,000 clones, roughly 90% seen once. The sample was PBMCs or T cells enriched from blood (not recorded which). Receptor source: a man aged 55 to 70 who had recovered from COVID-19.

This clone was recorded a few times. CDR3 coding DNA: TGTGCCAGCAGGATACAGGGTGCGAACACCGGGGAGCTGTTTTTT. This gives the protein CASRIQGANTGELFF. The chain links TRBV7-8 to TRBJ2-2; D is possibly TRBD1 (6 bases). The length of the CDR3 is 15 residues. V lost 6 bases and J lost 0, with 11 bases in between. The germline V gene has CDR1 SGHVS and CDR2 FQNEAQ.

The J gene is TRBJ2-1, the V gene TRBV7-3; 14 bases line up with TRBD2. CDR3 length: 17 amino acids. Germline CDR1 is SGHTA and CDR2 is FQGTGA. J was trimmed by 2 bases and V by 7 bases; bases with no gene match: 7. This chain's CDR3 is CASTPTSGGAPYNEQFF. The CDR3 coding sequence is TGTGCCAGCACACCGACTAGCGGGGGGGCCCCCTACAATGAGCAGTTCTTC.

This clone was picked up one time. The chain uses TRBV27 and TRBJ1-2, with TRBD1 matching over 8 bases. The J segment lost 7 bases and the V segment lost 4 bases, leaving 11 bases of the junction unmatched. The germline gives CDR1 MNHEY, CDR2 SMNVEV (reference sequence). This CDR3 has 15 residues. The CDR3 reads CASSSDRESVPGYTF. The CDR3 DNA sequence: TGTGCCAGCAGTTCGGACAGGGAGAGCGTTCCTGGCTACACCTTC.

This chain links TRBV5-1 with TRBJ1-1; D remains unclear. Trimming took 4 bases from V and 6 from J, leaving 13 bases between them. Germline CDR1 and CDR2: SGHRS and YFSETQ. The CDR3 totals 13 residues. CDR3 sequence (DNA): TGCGCCAGCAGCATTTCCGGAGGGTCTGAAGCTTTCTTT. Its translation is CASSISGGSEAFF.

The chain links TRBV6-2 or TRBV6-3 to TRBJ2-2; 9 bases align to TRBD2. The germline gives CDR1 MNHEY, CDR2 SVGEGT. V lost 5 bases and J lost 7; bases outside the gene matches: 14. The CDR3 loop spans 17 amino acids. The CDR3 DNA follows: TGTGCCAGCAGTCCACGAAGGATAGCGGGGGATCTCGGGGAGCTGTTTTTT. Translated, it gives CASSPRRIAGDLGELFF.

The rearrangement uses TRBV4-1 and TRBJ1-5, with D possibly matching TRBD1 (5 bases). The CDR3 extends over 14 amino acids. V lost 4 bases and J lost 1, with 8 bases in between. Germline V CDR1 and CDR2: MGHRA, YSYEKL. The CDR3 sequence is CASSPGQSNQPQHF. CDR3 sequence (DNA): TGCGCCAGCAGCCCCGGACAAAGCAATCAGCCCCAGCATTTT.

This chain joins TRBV2 and TRBJ1-5; 7 positions agree with TRBD1. The CDR3 loop spans 15 amino acids. V lost 5 bases to trimming and J lost 2 bases; unmatched junction nucleotides: 6. CDR1 SNHLY and CDR2 FYNNEI come from the germline V gene. The chain's CDR3 is CASSKTGSGNQPQHF. CDR3 bases: TGTGCCAGCAGTAAGACAGGGAGTGGCAATCAGCCCCAGCATTTT.

Worth noting for this clone: At one end the junction does not follow the germline gene, possibly because of a read error. The V and J genes are TRBV7-9 and TRBJ2-1, with 8 bases aligning to TRBD2. This CDR3 has 16 residues. CDR1 is SEHNR and CDR2 is FQNEAQ in the germline V gene (reference sequence). The CDR3 here is CVSSSVRTSSGNEQFF. CDR3 nucleotides: TGTGTCAGCAGCTCAGTACGGACTAGCTCCGGCAATGAGCAGTTCTTC.

This chain connects TRBV18 to TRBJ2-5; D may be TRBD2 (5 bases). Germline V gene sequence: CDR1 KGHSH, CDR2 LQKENI. The CDR3 contains 12 residues. V was trimmed by 6 bases and J by 7 bases, leaving 12 bases between them. CDR3 bases: TGTGCCAGCTCGGCTTCTCGGGGGACCCAGTACTTC. Translation gives CASSASRGTQYF.

The chain employs TRBV5-4 and TRBJ2-3; D gene uncertain. Germline V gene sequence: CDR1 SGHNT, CDR2 YYREEE (reference sequence). This CDR3 contains 13 residues. Deletions cut 3 bases from V and 4 bases from J, with 9 bases between. The CDR3 region is CASSSAGADTQYF. The CDR3 DNA reads as TGTGCCAGCAGCTCGGCAGGTGCAGATACGCAGTATTTT.

This clone was seen more than once but under ten times. V usage is TRBV5-1 and J usage is TRBJ2-1; a weak D match, TRBD2 (6 bases). This CDR3 has 15 amino acids. The V gene lost 1 base and the J gene lost 7 bases, with 15 bases spanning the gap. Germline values: CDR1 SGHRS, CDR2 YFSETQ. Written as DNA, the CDR3 is TGCGCCAGCAGCTTGACCGGGAGTTTGCGGAATGAGCAGTTCTTC. It yields the protein CASSLTGSLRNEQFF.

This chain uses TRBV16 with TRBJ2-1, with 12 positions matching TRBD2. Germline-derived CDR1 and CDR2 are KGHSY and FQNENV. The CDR3 spans 16 residues. J lost 2 bases, V lost 3 bases, and 2 bases had no gene match. DNA for the CDR3: TGTGCCAGCAGCCACCCTAGCGGGAGGGCCTACAATGAGCAGTTCTTC. It is translated as CASSHPSGRAYNEQFF.

V gene TRBV9 combines with J gene TRBJ2-1; maybe TRBD1 (6 bases). The CDR3 sequence is 15 residues long. Germline V gene lookup returns CDR1 SGDLS and CDR2 YYNGEE. Trimming removed 3 bases from V and 5 bases from J, with 15 bases in between. Written as DNA, the CDR3 is TGTGCCAGCAGCGGTTTACAGGGTACCCACAATGAGCAGTTCTTC. Encoded protein: CASSGLQGTHNEQFF.

The chain has TRBV24-1 and TRBJ2-3; D gene unclear. This CDR3 spans 14 amino acids. The germline V gene encodes CDR1 KGHDR and CDR2 SFDVKD. V lost 4 bases and J lost 4, with 11 bases in between. The CDR3 is CATSEWRGADTQYF. The CDR3 region has the DNA TGTGCCACCAGTGAGTGGCGCGGCGCAGATACGCAGTATTTT.

This clone has a handful of counts. The chain employs TRBV7-2 and TRBJ1-2, with D possibly being TRBD1 (6 bases). The CDR3 length is 15 residues. Germline CDR1 SGHTA, CDR2 FQGNSA. Deletions cut 5 bases from V and 5 bases from J, with 18 bases between. The CDR3 nucleotides are TGTGCCAGCAGCCCCCAGGCACAGGGTGGATATGGCTACACCTTC. This codes for CASSPQAQGGYGYTF.

J is TRBJ2-1 and V is TRBV6-1; no clear D. The CDR3 is 13 amino acids. Trimming removed 0 bases from V and 3 bases from J, with 3 bases in between. Germline CDR1 MNHNS, CDR2 SASEGT. The CDR3 DNA sequence: TGTGCCAGCAGTGAAGCCAGCTACAATGAGCAGTTCTTC. Translated: CASSEASYNEQFF.

This clone was counted a single time. The chain recombines TRBV7-2 with TRBJ2-1, with D tentatively TRBD1 (5 bases). V was clipped by 4 bases and J by 0 bases, with 13 bases between them. Germline V gene sequence: CDR1 SGHTA, CDR2 FQGNSA. The CDR3 covers 16 residues. The CDR3 nucleotides read TGTGCCAGCAGCTCGCAGGGATTCAGCTCCTACAATGAGCAGTTCTTC. It encodes CASSSQGFSSYNEQFF.

The chain couples TRBV5-5 to TRBJ1-5; TRBD1 matches 9 bases. Per the germline V gene, CDR1 is SGHKS and CDR2 is YYEKEE (reference sequence). J lost 5 bases, V lost 8 bases, and 8 bases had no gene match. This CDR3 is 14 amino acids long. CDR3 nucleotide sequence: TGTGCCAGTAGAGGACAGGGGTTCGATCAGCCCCAGCATTTT. Amino acids: CASRGQGFDQPQHF.

The genes are TRBV19 and TRBJ1-5, with TRBD1 identical over 8 bases. This CDR3 is 17 amino acids long. The J segment lost 5 bases and the V segment lost 0 bases, leaving 9 bases of the junction unmatched. CDR1 LNHDA and CDR2 SQIVND come from the germline V gene (reference sequence). The CDR3 reads CASSIDLDRVGYQPQHF. CDR3 DNA: TGTGCCAGTAGTATAGACTTGGACAGGGTGGGGTATCAGCCCCAGCATTTT.

With regard to this clone: Its ends do not fully match the called genes, so a read error is possible. Additional DNA sequences in this sample encode the identical CDR3. V and J are TRBV6-1 and TRBJ2-3; D is possibly TRBD1 (7 bases). Germline CDR1 reads MNHNS; CDR2 reads SASEGT. This CDR3 is built from 15 residues. The chain's CDR3 is CASSEVRGGTDTQYF. The DNA for the CDR3 is TGTGCCAGCAGTGAGGTGCGGGGCGGGACAGATACCCAGTATTTT.

A note on this clone: Distinct nucleotide sequences in the sample also encode this CDR3. V gene TRBV5-6 combines with J gene TRBJ2-7; 11 bases fit TRBD2. The V segment lost 4 bases and the J segment 3 bases; nucleotides outside the gene matches: 3. Germline V gene data show CDR1 as SGHDT and CDR2 as YYEEEE. This CDR3 comprises 14 residues. In nucleotides, the CDR3 is TGTGCCAGCAGCGGGGGGACTAGCGGCTACGAGCAGTACTTC. It is translated as CASSGGTSGYEQYF.

The chain joins TRBV18 to TRBJ1-3, with unresolved D. This CDR3 is 14 amino acids long. Looked up from germline, CDR1 is KGHSH and CDR2 is LQKENI. The ends were cut back, 2 bases at V and 1 base at J, with 6 bases in the middle. CDR3 DNA sequence: TGTGCCAGCTCACCAGTTCTATCTGGAAACACCATATATTTT. Protein: CASSPVLSGNTIYF.

The chain carries TRBV9 and TRBJ2-1, with 10 bases matching TRBD2. The CDR3 is made up of 15 amino acids. Germline V CDR1 and CDR2: SGDLS, YYNGEE. V was clipped by 3 bases and J by 9 bases; unmatched bases: 9. CDR3 DNA: TGTGCCAGCAGCGCGAGGGTAGCGGGGGGAAGTGAGCAGTTCTTC. Residues: CASSARVAGGSEQFF.

The chain combines TRBV27 with TRBJ2-7; tentatively, D is TRBD1 (8 bases). Germline values: CDR1 MNHEY, CDR2 SMNVEV (reference sequence). The CDR3 has 14 amino acids. V lost 2 bases and J 4 bases, leaving 12 bases between the germline ends. The CDR3 DNA reads as TGTGCCAGCAGTTTAACAGGGGGAGGGTACGAGCAGTACTTC. Translating gives CASSLTGGGYEQYF.

The gene calls are TRBV19 and TRBJ1-4, with D unresolved. V shed 5 bases and J shed 3 bases, with 16 bases lying between them. CDR1 LNHDA and CDR2 SQIVND come from the germline V gene (reference sequence). The CDR3 is 16 amino acids. The CDR3 DNA sequence: TGTGCCAGTAGTCCCAACTCAGCGGGAGCTAATGAAAAACTGTTTTTT. Protein: CASSPNSAGANEKLFF.

The chain recombines TRBV27 with TRBJ1-5, with 8 bases fitting TRBD1. Germline CDR1 is MNHEY and CDR2 is SMNVEV (reference sequence). Unmatched junction bases numbered 7, after V lost 7 bases and J lost 2 bases. CDR3 length equals 15 residues. The CDR3 DNA reads TGTGCCAGCACCGAGACAGGGGTTGGCAATCAGCCCCAGCATTTT. It encodes CASTETGVGNQPQHF.

The gene calls are TRBV9 and TRBJ1-2; D gene uncertain. Germline CDR1 and CDR2: SGDLS and YYNGEE. CDR3 size: 13 residues. Deletions cut 3 bases from V and 0 bases from J, with 6 bases between. The CDR3, as DNA: TGTGCCAGCAGCGGGCAGACTAACTATGGCTACACCTTC. Translated, it gives CASSGQTNYGYTF.

This chain joins TRBV2 and TRBJ2-1; possibly TRBD2 for D (7 bases). Germline CDR1 SNHLY, CDR2 FYNNEI. The CDR3 runs 14 residues. Trimming stripped 10 bases from V and 4 bases from J, with 17 bases between. The CDR3 sequence is CAIGGGGRYNEQFF. CDR3 coding DNA: TGTGCCATCGGAGGGGGGGGCCGATACAATGAGCAGTTCTTC.